One sample yielded the 27 T cell receptor beta chains listed below, sequenced in a study of regulatory T cells in long-lasting Graves disease. Stated time point: persistent/refractory GD, antithyroid drugs over 5 years with positive TRAb. PBMC RNA served as the TCR library source. According to the study, TCR beta libraries were built with iRepertoire HTBI primers and CDR3-region Arm-PCR. TCRdb itself ran the multiplex PCR reads through MiXCR, one entry per CDR3 protein. Among roughly 300,000 distinct CDR3 sequences listed, roughly a fifth were seen once. The sample in question was peripheral blood mononuclear cells (PBMCs), obtained when the disease was refractory, from a patient treated with antithyroid drugs. These TCRs come from a female donor with Graves disease.

This clonotype was recorded a few times. This chain connects TRBV5-6 to TRBJ1-4; 7 positions match TRBD1. Germline V lookup: CDR1 SGHDT, CDR2 YYEEEE. CDR3 length equals 14 residues. V shed 5 bases and J 0 bases; nucleotides not matched to a gene: 1. CDR3 nucleotide sequence: TGTGCCAGCAGTGGACAGGCAACTAATGAAAAACTGTTTTTT. Protein: CASSGQATNEKLFF.

This clonotype has at least ten counts. The chain uses TRBV6-1 and TRBJ1-1; D is perhaps TRBD1 (6 bases). The ends were cut back, 7 bases at V and 0 bases at J, with 12 bases in the middle. Germline V gene sequence: CDR1 MNHNS, CDR2 SASEGT. This CDR3 spans 14 amino acids. The CDR3 loop reads CASKTGELNTEAFF. As DNA, the CDR3 is TGTGCCAGCAAGACAGGCGAGTTGAACACTGAAGCTTTCTTT.

The chain carries TRBV7-9 and TRBJ1-5; D is ambiguous. Trimming stripped 10 bases from V and 1 base from J, with 14 bases between. Per the germline V gene, CDR1 is SEHNR and CDR2 is FQNEAQ (reference sequence). The CDR3 covers 14 residues. CDR3 residues: CAIQDPGSNQPQHF. The CDR3 DNA reads TGTGCCATCCAGGACCCCGGGAGCAATCAGCCCCAGCATTTT.

This clonotype was counted many times. The CDR3 DNA is TGTGCCAGCAGCCAAGGGGAGATAAACTATGGCTACACCTTC. Its protein is CASSQGEINYGYTF. The rearrangement joins TRBV3-1 to TRBJ1-2; D gene ambiguous. The CDR3 runs 14 residues. CDR1 and CDR2 from the germline V gene are LGHDT and YNNKEL (reference sequence). Between the trimmed V and J ends, which lost 1 base and 2 bases, there was a span of 8 bases. The whole variable domain, remainder taken from reference TRBV3-1 and TRBJ1-2, is DTAVSQTPKYLVTQMGNDKSIKCEQNLGHDTMYWYKQDSKKFLKIMFSYNNKELIINETVPNRFSPKSPDKAHLNLHINSLELGDSAVYFCASSQGEINYGYTFGSGTRLTVV.

This clonotype appeared many times. The chain's CDR3 is CASSLRAVGDYEQYF. DNA for the CDR3: TGTGCCAGCAGCTTAAGGGCGGTGGGGGACTACGAGCAGTACTTC. The V and J genes are TRBV7-2 and TRBJ2-7, with D perhaps assigned TRBD1 or TRBD2 (5 bases each). CDR3 length equals 15 residues. Per the germline V gene, CDR1 is SGHTA and CDR2 is FQGNSA. With 2 bases removed from V and 3 bases from J, the gap between germline ends came to 14 bases.

The V and J genes are TRBV7-2 and TRBJ2-7; 9 bases fit TRBD1. Germline lookup yields CDR1 SGHTA and CDR2 FQGNSA. The CDR3 runs to 15 residues. Unmatched junction bases numbered 6, after V lost 4 bases and J lost 2 bases. The CDR3 loop reads CASSSTGTGTYEQYF. The CDR3 nucleotides are TGTGCCAGCAGCTCTACCGGGACAGGGACCTACGAGCAGTACTTC.

The chain joins TRBV29-1 to TRBJ2-4; D assignment may be TRBD1 or TRBD2 (5 bases each). Trimming pared 0 bases from V and 6 bases from J, leaving 15 bases between. Germline assignment: CDR1 SQVTM and CDR2 ANQGSEA. The CDR3 length is 15 residues. The CDR3 nucleotides read TGCAGCGTTGAAGATCACACCCGTGGGGGAAACATTCAGTACTTC. It codes for CSVEDHTRGGNIQYF.

This chain connects TRBV30 to TRBJ2-1, with 7 bases lining up with TRBD2. The V segment lost 3 bases and the J segment 6 bases; nucleotides outside the gene matches: 8. The germline V gene encodes CDR1 GTSNPN and CDR2 SVGIG (reference sequence). The CDR3 length is 14 residues. CDR3 protein: CAWSLTGGSNEQFF. In DNA, the CDR3 is TGTGCCTGGAGCTTGACGGGAGGTAGCAATGAGCAGTTCTTC.

In this sample, this clonotype turned up a few times. The chain is built from TRBV9 and TRBJ1-4; tentatively, D is TRBD1 (6 bases). This CDR3 spans 14 amino acids. Deletions cut 3 bases from V and 4 bases from J, with 10 bases between. Germline loops: CDR1 SGDLS, CDR2 YYNGEE. The DNA of the CDR3 is TGTGCCAGCAGCGCTCAGGGGAATAATGAAAAACTGTTTTTT. Amino acids: CASSAQGNNEKLFF.

This chain uses TRBV6-2 or TRBV6-3 with TRBJ2-5; 7 bases fit TRBD1. The germline CDR1 and CDR2 sequences are MNHEY and SVGEGT. The trim removed 3 bases at V and 5 bases at J, leaving 9 bases unmatched. The CDR3 is 15 amino acids. The CDR3 loop is CASSYLDRELETQYF. CDR3 sequence (DNA): TGTGCCAGCAGTTATCTCGACAGGGAGTTGGAGACCCAGTACTTC.

This chain joins TRBV3-1 and TRBJ1-3; D is unresolved. The V gene lost 6 bases and the J gene lost 7 bases, with 13 bases spanning the gap. Germline CDR1 is LGHDT and CDR2 is YNNKEL (reference sequence). The CDR3 covers 13 residues. The CDR3 spells CASRYGPGNTIYF. CDR3 in DNA: TGTGCCAGCAGATACGGCCCCGGGAACACCATATATTTT.

CDR3 in amino acids: CASSTTGNQPQHF. CDR3 bases: TGTGCCAGCAGCACGACAGGGAACCAGCCCCAGCATTTT. This chain joins TRBV7-9 and TRBJ1-5; TRBD1 matches at 7 bases. Germline V gene lookup returns CDR1 SEHNR and CDR2 FQNEAQ (reference sequence). J lost 7 bases, V lost 5 bases, and 5 bases had no gene match. The CDR3 sequence is 13 residues long.

There are many counts of this clonotype. V gene TRBV30 combines with J gene TRBJ1-1, with D possibly being TRBD1 (6 bases). The CDR3 runs 15 residues. The germline V gene has CDR1 GTSNPN and CDR2 SVGIG (reference sequence). V gave up 8 bases and J gave up 4 bases, with 23 bases separating them. The CDR3 bases are TGTGCCCTCGACAAGACCAGGGGAGATAGCACTGAAGCTTTCTTT. The encoded protein is CALDKTRGDSTEAFF.

This clonotype was seen ten or more times. This chain connects TRBV29-1 to TRBJ1-4; D not certain. Germline V gene sequence: CDR1 SQVTM, CDR2 ANQGSEA. The length of the CDR3 is 13 residues. V lost 6 bases and J lost 4, with 12 bases in between. Written as DNA, the CDR3 is TGCAGCGTCCCCAATGACGGTAATGAAAAACTGTTTTTT. Translation gives CSVPNDGNEKLFF.

This clonotype has a handful of counts. Germline is not matched at one junction end, which may reflect a read error. The genes are TRBV2 and TRBJ2-1; D might be TRBD1 (5 bases). The germline gives CDR1 SNHLY, CDR2 FYNNEI. The length of the CDR3 is 19 residues. The CDR3 sequence: CASNERSQGIPYSYNEQFF. The DNA for the CDR3 is TGTGCCAGCAATGAACGGTCTCAGGGAATTCCCTACTCCTACAATGAGCAGTTCTTC.

This clonotype was seen a handful of times. V usage is TRBV27 and J usage is TRBJ2-7; 10 nucleotides align to TRBD1. V dropped 5 bases and J dropped 7; count of bases not matched to a gene: 11. This CDR3 comprises 15 residues. Germline CDR1 MNHEY, CDR2 SMNVEV (reference sequence). The CDR3 coding sequence is TGTGCCAGCAGTGAGAGGGACAGGGGTTATGAAGAGCAGTACTTC. Translating gives CASSERDRGYEEQYF.

This clonotype was found many times. The chain employs TRBV2 and TRBJ1-5, with 8 bases aligning to TRBD1. V was pared by 8 bases and J by 6 bases, with 12 bases of the junction left unmatched. The germline gives CDR1 SNHLY, CDR2 FYNNEI. There are 15 residues in the CDR3. The CDR3 DNA is TGTGCCAGCGGGGCAAACGACAGGGGTCCTCAGCCCCAGCATTTT. Protein: CASGANDRGPQPQHF.

The chain couples TRBV4-3 to TRBJ2-7; D not certain. Between the trimmed V and J ends, which lost 0 bases and 0 bases, there was a span of 6 bases. The CDR3 has 14 residues. The germline V gene has CDR1 LGHNA and CDR2 YSLEER. This chain's CDR3 is CASSQDINSYEQYF. For the CDR3, the DNA is TGCGCCAGCAGCCAAGATATAAACTCCTACGAGCAGTACTTC.

The chain combines TRBV4-3 with TRBJ2-3, with 11 bases matching TRBD2. In germline, CDR1 is LGHNA, CDR2 YSLEER. Germline trimming cut 3 bases from V and 5 bases from J; bases unmatched to any gene: 4. The CDR3 runs 15 residues. CDR3 protein: CASSHSGRAEDTQYF. As DNA, the CDR3 is TGCGCCAGCAGCCATAGCGGGAGGGCCGAAGATACGCAGTATTTT.

V gene TRBV27 combines with J gene TRBJ2-7; the match to TRBD1 covers 7 bases. The V segment lost 2 bases and the J segment 0 bases; nucleotides outside the gene matches: 4. The length of the CDR3 is 15 residues. Germline CDR1 is MNHEY and CDR2 is SMNVEV (reference sequence). CDR3 region: CASSLTGEGSYEQYF. Written as DNA, the CDR3 is TGTGCCAGCAGTTTAACAGGGGAAGGCTCCTACGAGCAGTACTTC.

This clonotype was observed a handful of times. This sequence joins TRBV6-1 and TRBJ2-5; the D is unclear. This CDR3 contains 13 residues. V was clipped by 2 bases and J by 4 bases, with 8 bases between them. Germline V CDR1 and CDR2: MNHNS, SASEGT. The CDR3 loop reads CASSEMAAETQYF. CDR3 nucleotides: TGTGCCAGCAGTGAAATGGCGGCAGAGACCCAGTACTTC.

The rearrangement links TRBV27 to TRBJ2-7; TRBD2 might be the D (6 bases). This CDR3 contains 14 residues. Germline CDR1 and CDR2: MNHEY and SMNVEV (reference sequence). Between the trimmed V and J ends, which lost 3 bases and 0 bases, there was a span of 9 bases. In DNA, the CDR3 is TGTGCCAGCAGTTTCCGGGGGATCTCCTACGAGCAGTACTTC. Translation: CASSFRGISYEQYF.

This clonotype occurred many times. The chain joins TRBV2 to TRBJ1-4; no reliable D call. Germline V lookup: CDR1 SNHLY, CDR2 FYNNEI. The V gene lost 6 bases and the J gene lost 6 bases, with 14 bases spanning the gap. The CDR3 extends over 14 amino acids. The CDR3: CASRPLYGHEKLFF. The CDR3 nucleotides read TGTGCCAGCAGACCTTTATACGGCCATGAAAAACTGTTTTTT.

The genes are TRBV6-2 or TRBV6-3 and TRBJ1-1; D may be TRBD1 (5 bases). The CDR3 spans 16 residues. Germline V CDR1 and CDR2: MNHEY, SVGEGT. The V and J ends lost 2 bases and 4 bases respectively, with 17 bases between them. The CDR3 spells CASSYAPGMGSTEAFF. The DNA of the CDR3 is TGTGCCAGCAGTTACGCTCCAGGGATGGGAAGCACTGAAGCTTTCTTT.

There are a few counts of this clonotype. The chain combines TRBV7-9 with TRBJ2-7, with D maybe TRBD1 (5 bases). The CDR3 contains 14 residues. Germline V lookup: CDR1 SEHNR, CDR2 FQNEAQ (reference sequence). With 3 bases removed from V and 4 bases from J, the gap between germline ends came to 13 bases. The DNA of the CDR3 is TGTGCCAGCAGCTTTAATCAGGGATTATACGAGCAGTACTTC. It is translated as CASSFNQGLYEQYF.

The chain carries TRBV4-1 and TRBJ1-2, with a possible D match to TRBD1 (6 bases). Trimming removed 4 bases at V and 10 bases at J, with 25 bases between. The CDR3 contains 16 residues. Germline V gene sequence: CDR1 MGHRA, CDR2 YSYEKL. The CDR3 DNA sequence: TGCGCCAGCAGCCCAAGCGGAGGGGGATTTTCTTTTGTCTACACCTTC. Translated: CASSPSGGGFSFVYTF.

The J gene is TRBJ1-1, the V gene TRBV19; 7 bases fit TRBD1. The germline V gene has CDR1 LNHDA and CDR2 SQIVND (reference sequence). V shed 7 bases and J 1 base; nucleotides not matched to a gene: 3. CDR3 length equals 13 residues. This chain's CDR3 is CASIDRENTEAFF. The CDR3 nucleotides read TGTGCCAGTATTGACAGGGAGAACACTGAAGCTTTCTTT.